These 8 T cell receptor beta chains share one sample of origin, sequenced in a study of T cell responses to AZD1222 COVID-19 vaccine. Measured with immunoSEQ multiplex PCR; TCRdb has only the in-frame clones, and not every one. In the table there are some 87,000 clones, roughly nine tenths of which are singletons. The sequencing used peripheral blood, collected on day 0 of AZD1222 vaccination. The receptors stem from an adult in good health.

The sample holds one count of this clone. This rearrangement joins TRBV28 to TRBJ2-3; 9 positions match TRBD1. In germline, CDR1 is MDHEN, CDR2 SYDVKM. The CDR3 is made up of 16 amino acids. V shed 5 bases and J 3 bases; nucleotides not matched to a gene: 9. The CDR3 protein is CASSPEGDRVTDTQYF. CDR3 nucleotide sequence: TGTGCCAGCAGTCCCGAAGGGGACAGGGTAACAGATACGCAGTATTTT.

The chain combines TRBV28 with TRBJ1-1; tentatively, D is TRBD1 (5 bases). The CDR3 covers 13 residues. Germline V gene sequence: CDR1 MDHEN, CDR2 SYDVKM. Trimming left V 5 bases short and J 11 bases short, with 18 bases between. The CDR3 is CASSLLFRESAFF. The CDR3 DNA reads as TGTGCCAGCAGTCTGCTCTTCAGGGAGTCGGCTTTCTTT.

J is TRBJ1-5 and V is TRBV5-6; possible D gene TRBD1, 6 bases. Per the germline V gene, CDR1 is SGHDT and CDR2 is YYEEEE. V was clipped by 3 bases and J by 5 bases, with 12 bases between them. This CDR3 is built from 14 residues. CDR3 region: CASSSGQTHQPQHF. CDR3 coding DNA: TGTGCCAGCAGCTCCGGACAGACCCATCAGCCCCAGCATTTT.

This rearrangement joins TRBV2 to TRBJ1-1; no reliable D call. V shed 1 base and J shed 1 base, with 4 bases lying between them. CDR3 length: 13 amino acids. CDR1 is SNHLY and CDR2 is FYNNEI in the germline V gene. The CDR3 sequence: CASSEGWNTEAFF. CDR3 DNA sequence: TGTGCCAGCAGTGAAGGCTGGAACACTGAAGCTTTCTTT.

This chain links TRBV27 with TRBJ1-2, with D possibly matching TRBD1 (5 bases). Germline CDR1 and CDR2: MNHEY and SMNVEV (reference sequence). The CDR3 is 15 amino acids. V lost 2 bases, J lost 0 bases, and 10 bases lay in between. The CDR3 sequence is CASSLGWGTNYGYTF. The CDR3 DNA is TGTGCCAGCAGTTTAGGTTGGGGGACTAACTATGGCTACACCTTC.

V gene TRBV6-2 or TRBV6-3 combines with J gene TRBJ2-2, with D possibly matching TRBD1 (6 bases). The V and J ends lost 4 bases and 8 bases respectively, with 14 bases between them. The CDR3 is 14 residues long. Germline V lookup: CDR1 MNHEY, CDR2 SVGEGT. DNA for the CDR3: TGTGCCAGCAGTTCGGGACAATCGTCAGGGGAGCTGTTTTTT. It encodes CASSSGQSSGELFF.

The chain carries TRBV6-2 or TRBV6-3 and TRBJ1-2, with a possible D match to TRBD1 (6 bases). The CDR3 extends over 13 amino acids. Germline V gene sequence: CDR1 MNHEY, CDR2 SVGEGT. The V and J ends lost 4 bases and 8 bases respectively, with 14 bases between them. CDR3 sequence reads: CASSSTTGTGYTF. CDR3 nucleotide sequence: TGTGCCAGCAGTTCTACCACAGGGACCGGCTACACCTTC.

The chain links TRBV7-3 to TRBJ2-7; 8 bases agree with TRBD1. V lost 5 bases and J lost 5; bases outside the gene matches: 8. The CDR3 length is 14 residues. The germline CDR1 and CDR2 sequences are SGHTA and FQGTGA. CDR3 sequence reads: CASSRGGQGHEQYF. The DNA for the CDR3 is TGTGCCAGCAGCCGAGGAGGACAGGGACACGAGCAGTACTTC. The variable domain in full, with the rest retrieved from reference TRBV7-3 and TRBJ2-7, is GAGVSQTPSNKVTEKGKYVELRCDPISGHTALYWYRQSLGQGPEFLIYFQGTGAADDSGLPNDRFFAVRPEGSVSTLKIQRTERGDSAVYLCASSRGGQGHEQYFGPGTRLTVT.